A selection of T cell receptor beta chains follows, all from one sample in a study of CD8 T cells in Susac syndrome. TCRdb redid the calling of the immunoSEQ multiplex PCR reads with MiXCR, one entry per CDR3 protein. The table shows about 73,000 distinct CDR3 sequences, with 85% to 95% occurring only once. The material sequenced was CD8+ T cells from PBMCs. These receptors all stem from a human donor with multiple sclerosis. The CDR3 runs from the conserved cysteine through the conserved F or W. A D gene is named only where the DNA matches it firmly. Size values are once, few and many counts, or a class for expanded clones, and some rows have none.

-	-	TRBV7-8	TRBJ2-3	CASSLTLVNADTQYF	TGTGCCAGCAGCCTGACCCTAGTGAATGCAGATACGCAGTATTTT
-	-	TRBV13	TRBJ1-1	CASSLRMRGGTEAFF	TGTGCCAGCAGCTTAAGAATGAGGGGGGGGACTGAAGCTTTCTTT
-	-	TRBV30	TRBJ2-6	CAWSGFVGANVLTF	TGTGCCTGGTCGGGCTTCGTGGGGGCCAACGTCCTGACTTTC
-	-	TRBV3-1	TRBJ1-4	CASSHWQESEKLFF	TGTGCCAGCAGCCATTGGCAAGAAAGTGAAAAACTGTTTTTT
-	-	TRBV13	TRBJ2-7	CASSLGRKAYEQYF	TGTGCCAGCAGCTTGGGACGTAAAGCCTACGAGCAGTACTTC
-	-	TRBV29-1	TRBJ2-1	CSVEVAGSSYNEQFF	TGCAGCGTTGAAGTTGCAGGTAGCTCCTACAATGAGCAGTTCTTC
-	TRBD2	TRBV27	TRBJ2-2	CASNPSPGGAHGELFF	TGTGCCAGCAACCCCAGCCCCGGGGGGGCTCACGGGGAGCTGTTTTTT
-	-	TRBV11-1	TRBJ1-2	CASSLEDPGEDGGHGYTF	TGTGCCAGCAGCTTAGAAGACCCAGGGGAGGACGGGGGACATGGCTACACCTTC
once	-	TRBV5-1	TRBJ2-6	CASSYRTVSGANVLTF	TGCGCCAGCAGCTATCGGACAGTGTCAGGGGCCAACGTCCTGACTTTC
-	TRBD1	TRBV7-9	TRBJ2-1	CASSWTGLEQFF	TGTGCCAGCAGCTGGACAGGATTGGAGCAGTTCTTC
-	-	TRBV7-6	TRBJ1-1	CASSPGTVLLGPEAFF	TGTGCCAGCAGCCCCGGGACGGTGCTGTTGGGCCCTGAAGCTTTCTTT
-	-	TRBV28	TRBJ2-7	CASTSGIGFSYEQYF	TGTGCCAGCACTTCAGGGATAGGCTTCTCCTACGAGCAGTACTTC
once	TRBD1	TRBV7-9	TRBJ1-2	CASSLAGTGDTF	TGTGCCAGCAGCTTAGCTGGGACAGGGGACACCTTC
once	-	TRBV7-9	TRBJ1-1	CASSLISGSGTEAFF	TGTGCCAGCAGCTTAATTTCAGGGAGCGGGACTGAAGCTTTCTTT
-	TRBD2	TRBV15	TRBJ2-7	CATSSGRMGYEQYF	TGTGCCACCAGCAGCGGGAGGATGGGCTACGAGCAGTACTTC
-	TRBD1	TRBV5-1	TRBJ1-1	CASSRLHTGGTEAFF	TGCGCCAGCAGCCGTCTTCACACAGGGGGCACTGAAGCTTTCTTT
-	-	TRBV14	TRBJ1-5	CASSQVGQPQHF	TGTGCCAGCAGCCAAGTGGGTCAGCCCCAGCATTTT
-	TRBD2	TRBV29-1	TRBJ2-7	CSVEDREGQYF	TGCAGCGTTGAAGACAGGGAGGGGCAGTACTTC
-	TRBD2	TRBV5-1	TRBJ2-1	CASSLTSYGGGNNEQFF	TGCGCCAGCAGCTTAACATCCTACGGCGGGGGGAACAATGAGCAGTTCTTC
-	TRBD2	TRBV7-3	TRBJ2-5	CASSPYGGASGVQETQYF	TGTGCCAGCAGCCCATATGGGGGGGCTAGCGGGGTCCAAGAGACCCAGTACTTC